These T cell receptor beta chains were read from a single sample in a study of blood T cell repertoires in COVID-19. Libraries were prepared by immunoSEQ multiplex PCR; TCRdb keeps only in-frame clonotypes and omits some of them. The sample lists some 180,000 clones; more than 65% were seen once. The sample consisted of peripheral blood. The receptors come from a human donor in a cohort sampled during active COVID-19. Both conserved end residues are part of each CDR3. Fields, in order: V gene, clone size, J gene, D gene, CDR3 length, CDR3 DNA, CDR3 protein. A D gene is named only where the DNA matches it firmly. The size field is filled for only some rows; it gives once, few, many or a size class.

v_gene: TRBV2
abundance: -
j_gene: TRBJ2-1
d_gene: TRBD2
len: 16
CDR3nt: TGTGCCAGCACCAAGCTACTAGCGGGAGGGCCGAATGAGCAGTTCTTC
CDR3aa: CASTKLLAGGPNEQFF

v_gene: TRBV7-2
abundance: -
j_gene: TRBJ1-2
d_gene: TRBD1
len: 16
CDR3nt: TGTGCCAGCAGCTTAGGCTCGGGACAGGGGGCATGGGGCTACACCTTC
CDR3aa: CASSLGSGQGAWGYTF

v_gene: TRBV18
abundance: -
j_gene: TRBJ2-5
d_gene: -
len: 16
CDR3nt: TGTGCCAGCTCACCAGTGCACAGGGATTATCAAGAGACCCAGTACTTC
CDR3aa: CASSPVHRDYQETQYF

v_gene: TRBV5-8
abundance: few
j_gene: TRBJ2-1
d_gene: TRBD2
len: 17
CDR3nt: TGTGCCAGCAGCCCTTTACTAGCGGGAGGCTCCTACAATGAGCAGTTCTTC
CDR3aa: CASSPLLAGGSYNEQFF

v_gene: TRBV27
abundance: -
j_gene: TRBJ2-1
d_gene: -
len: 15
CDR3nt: TGTGCCAGCAGTTCACCAATGAGGAGCTACAATGAGCAGTTCTTC
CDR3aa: CASSSPMRSYNEQFF

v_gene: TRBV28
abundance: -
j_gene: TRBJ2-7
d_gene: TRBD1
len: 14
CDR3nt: TGTGCCAGCAGAAGACAGGGAGACTCCTACGAGCAGTACTTC
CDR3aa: CASRRQGDSYEQYF

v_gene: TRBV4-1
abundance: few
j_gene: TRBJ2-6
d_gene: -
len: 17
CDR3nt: TGCGCCAGCAGCGGCCGGGACACTAACTCTGGGGCCAACGTCCTGACTTTC
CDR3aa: CASSGRDTNSGANVLTF

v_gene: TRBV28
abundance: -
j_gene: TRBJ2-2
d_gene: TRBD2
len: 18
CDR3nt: TGTGCCAGCAGTTTATCCTTCGGTAGCGGGGGCAACACCGGGGAGCTGTTTTTT
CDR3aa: CASSLSFGSGGNTGELFF

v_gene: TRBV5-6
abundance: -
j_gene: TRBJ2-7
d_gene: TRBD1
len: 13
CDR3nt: TGTGCCAGCAGCTTGGTCGACAGGGATGAGCAGTACTTC
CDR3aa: CASSLVDRDEQYF

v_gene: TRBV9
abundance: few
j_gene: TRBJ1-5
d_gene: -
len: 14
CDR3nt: TGTGCCAGCAGCGTAGGGTTACTCGGTCAGCCCCAGCATTTT
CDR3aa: CASSVGLLGQPQHF

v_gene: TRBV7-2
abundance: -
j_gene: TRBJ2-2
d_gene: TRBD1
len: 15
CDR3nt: TGTGCCAGCAGTCTAGGGGGCCTTGGCTACTGGGAGCTGTTTTTT
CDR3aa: CASSLGGLGYWELFF

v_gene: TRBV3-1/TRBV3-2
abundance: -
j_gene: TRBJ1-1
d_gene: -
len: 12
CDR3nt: TGTGCCAGCAACCGAGTTGGGGGGAATCCTTTCTTT
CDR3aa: CASNRVGGNPFF

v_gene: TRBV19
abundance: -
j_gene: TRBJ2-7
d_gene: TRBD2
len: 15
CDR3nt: TGTGCCAGTAGTATGTCTAGCGGGTCCTACTACGAGCAGTACTTC
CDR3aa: CASSMSSGSYYEQYF

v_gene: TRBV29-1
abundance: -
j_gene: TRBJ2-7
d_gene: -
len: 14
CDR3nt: TGCAGCGTTGCTCGGGACACTCGCTCCTACGAGCAGTACTTC
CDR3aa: CSVARDTRSYEQYF

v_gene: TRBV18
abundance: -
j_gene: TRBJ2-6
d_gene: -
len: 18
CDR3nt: TGTGCCAGCTCACCTAACCTTGCTGGCCGCTCTGGGGCCAACGTCCTGACTTTC
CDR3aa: CASSPNLAGRSGANVLTF

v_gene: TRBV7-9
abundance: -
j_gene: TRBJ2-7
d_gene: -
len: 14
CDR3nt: TGTGCCAGCAGCTTAGATGGCAGGTCTTACGAGCAGTACTTC
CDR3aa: CASSLDGRSYEQYF

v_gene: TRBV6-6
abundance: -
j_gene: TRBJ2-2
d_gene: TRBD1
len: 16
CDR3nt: TGTGCCAGCAGACAGCCCGGGACAGGGGCGGGCGGGGAGCTGTTTTTT
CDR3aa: CASRQPGTGAGGELFF

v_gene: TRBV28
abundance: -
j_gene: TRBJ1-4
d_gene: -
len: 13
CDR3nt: TGTGCCAGCACCCAAGCTCCGGGGGAAAAACTGTTTTTT
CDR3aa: CASTQAPGEKLFF

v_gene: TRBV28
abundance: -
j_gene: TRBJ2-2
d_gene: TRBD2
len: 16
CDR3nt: TGTGCCAGCAGTAAGGCGGGAGGGCCGGGCACCGGGGAGCTGTTTTTT
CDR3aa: CASSKAGGPGTGELFF

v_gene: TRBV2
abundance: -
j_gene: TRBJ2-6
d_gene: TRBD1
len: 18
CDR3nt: TGTGCCAGTGTGGGACAGGACCTTCACCTCTCTGGGGCCAACGTCCTGACTTTC
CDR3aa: CASVGQDLHLSGANVLTF

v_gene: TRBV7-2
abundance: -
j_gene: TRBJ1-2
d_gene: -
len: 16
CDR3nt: TGTGCCAGCAGCTTAGACTCAAGGGGATTTAGCTATGGCTACACCTTC
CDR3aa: CASSLDSRGFSYGYTF

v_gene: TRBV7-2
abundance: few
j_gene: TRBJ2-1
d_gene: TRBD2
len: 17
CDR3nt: TGTGCCAGCAGCTCCCGATCCCTAGCGGGAGGGGATAATGAGCAGTTCTTC
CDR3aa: CASSSRSLAGGDNEQFF

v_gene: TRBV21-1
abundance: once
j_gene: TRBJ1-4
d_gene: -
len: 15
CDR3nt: TGTGCCAGCCCCAAGACACAAACAACTAATGAAAAACTGTTTTTT
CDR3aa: CASPKTQTTNEKLFF

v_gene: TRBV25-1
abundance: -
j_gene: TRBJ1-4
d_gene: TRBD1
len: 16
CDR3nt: TGTGCCAGCAGACCGGGACAGGGGCTGGCTAATGAAAAACTGTTTTTT
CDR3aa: CASRPGQGLANEKLFF

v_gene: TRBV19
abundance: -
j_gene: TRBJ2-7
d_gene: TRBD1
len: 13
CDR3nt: TGTGCCAGTAGTATCACAGGGGGCAGGGAGCAGTACTTC
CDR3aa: CASSITGGREQYF

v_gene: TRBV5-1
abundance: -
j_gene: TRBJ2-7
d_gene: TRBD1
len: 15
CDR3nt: TGCGCCAGCAGCTTTACCGGGACAGGGGACGTCGAGCAGTACTTC
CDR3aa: CASSFTGTGDVEQYF

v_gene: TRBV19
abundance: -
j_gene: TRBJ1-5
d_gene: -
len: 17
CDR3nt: TGTGCCAGTAGTATAGATGTTCGCAGGGAAGGCGGTCAGCCCCAGCATTTT
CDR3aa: CASSIDVRREGGQPQHF

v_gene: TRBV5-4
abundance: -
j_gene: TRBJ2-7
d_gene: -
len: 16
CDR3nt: TGTGCCAGCAGCTTGGGTGGCGGTACCTCCTCCTACGAGCAGTACTTC
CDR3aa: CASSLGGGTSSYEQYF

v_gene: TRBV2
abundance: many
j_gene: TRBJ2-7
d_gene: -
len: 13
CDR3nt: TGTGCCAGCAGTAACCCGGGTCTATACGAGCAGTACTTC
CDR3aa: CASSNPGLYEQYF

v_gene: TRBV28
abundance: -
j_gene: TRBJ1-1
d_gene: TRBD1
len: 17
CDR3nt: TGTGCCAGCACCCTCCTCGGGACAGTAGCAATGAACACTGAAGCTTTCTTT
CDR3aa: CASTLLGTVAMNTEAFF

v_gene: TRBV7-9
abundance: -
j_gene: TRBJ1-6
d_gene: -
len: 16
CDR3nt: TGTGCCAGCAGCATCGGGGAGGGTGTGGGTAATTCACCCCTCCACTTT
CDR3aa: CASSIGEGVGNSPLHF

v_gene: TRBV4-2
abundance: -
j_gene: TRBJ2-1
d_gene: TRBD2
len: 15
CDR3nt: TGTGCCAGCAGCCCCAGCGGGAGGGCCTACAATGAGCAGTTCTTC
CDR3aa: CASSPSGRAYNEQFF

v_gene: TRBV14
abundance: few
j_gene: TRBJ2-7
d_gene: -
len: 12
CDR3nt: TGTGCCAGCAGCCAAGAGTCCCGCGAGCAGTACTTC
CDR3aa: CASSQESREQYF

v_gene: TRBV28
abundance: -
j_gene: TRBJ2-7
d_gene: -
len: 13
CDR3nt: TGTGCCAGTAACAGGGTCAATTCCTACGAGCAGTACTTC
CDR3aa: CASNRVNSYEQYF

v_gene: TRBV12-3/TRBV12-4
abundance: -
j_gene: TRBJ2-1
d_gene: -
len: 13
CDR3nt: TGTGCCAGCTTCGAGAGCTCCTACAATGAGCAGTTCTTC
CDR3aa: CASFESSYNEQFF

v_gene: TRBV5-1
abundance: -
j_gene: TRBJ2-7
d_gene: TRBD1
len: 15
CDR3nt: TGCGCCAGCAGCTTGGAAAGACAGGGGGTCGACGAGCAGTACTTC
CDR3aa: CASSLERQGVDEQYF

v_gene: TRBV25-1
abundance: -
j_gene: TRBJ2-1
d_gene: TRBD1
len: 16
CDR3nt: TGTGCCAGCAGTGAATTAATACAGGGGGCCCTCAATGAGCAGTTCTTC
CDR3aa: CASSELIQGALNEQFF

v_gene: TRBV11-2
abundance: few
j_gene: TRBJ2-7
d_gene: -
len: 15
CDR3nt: TGTGCCAGCAGCTTAGATCGAGGTCCGACCTACGAGCAGTACTTC
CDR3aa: CASSLDRGPTYEQYF

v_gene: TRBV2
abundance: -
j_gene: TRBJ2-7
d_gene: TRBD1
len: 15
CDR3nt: TGTGCCAGCAGTGAAGGGGACAGGGGTGCCTACGAGCAGTACTTC
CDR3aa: CASSEGDRGAYEQYF

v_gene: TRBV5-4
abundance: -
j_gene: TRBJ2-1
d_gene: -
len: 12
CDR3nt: TGTGCCAGCAGCTTGTTTAGCAGGGGGCAGTTCTTC
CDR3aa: CASSLFSRGQFF

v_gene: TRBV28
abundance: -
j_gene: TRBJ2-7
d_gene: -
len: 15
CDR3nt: TGTGCCAGCAGGGGTTTGGCGGGGCTAGCGTACGAGCAGTACTTC
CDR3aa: CASRGLAGLAYEQYF